This T cell receptor (beta chain) is drawn from a study of cytomegalovirus exposure and HLA in healthy donors. Whole-study results and caveats: In vitro work confirmed that three CMV-associated chains recognize CMV antigens.

As to this clone: Its target is unknown.

Donors showed nominal health when sampled, although they likely had unrecorded immune exposures. V was trimmed by 3 bases and J by 2 bases, leaving 8 bases between them. The CDR3 length is 14 residues. Germline values: CDR1 SNHLY, CDR2 FYNNEI. A multiplex PCR was run with 60 Vbeta primers and 13 Jbeta primers. Only in-frame clones appear in the TCRdb table, and some are missing; sequencing was by immunoSEQ multiplex PCR. This repertoire shows roughly 300,000 clones, 86% found once; its top ten account for 3% to 4%. The sample comprised PBMCs. The clonotype comes from a man aged 40-55 years in good health and CMV-seropositive. The chain couples TRBV2 to TRBJ2-1, with D perhaps matching TRBD2 (6 bases). This chain's CDR3 is CASSDGRTYNEQFF. DNA of the CDR3: TGTGCCAGCAGTGACGGGAGAACCTACAATGAGCAGTTCTTC.